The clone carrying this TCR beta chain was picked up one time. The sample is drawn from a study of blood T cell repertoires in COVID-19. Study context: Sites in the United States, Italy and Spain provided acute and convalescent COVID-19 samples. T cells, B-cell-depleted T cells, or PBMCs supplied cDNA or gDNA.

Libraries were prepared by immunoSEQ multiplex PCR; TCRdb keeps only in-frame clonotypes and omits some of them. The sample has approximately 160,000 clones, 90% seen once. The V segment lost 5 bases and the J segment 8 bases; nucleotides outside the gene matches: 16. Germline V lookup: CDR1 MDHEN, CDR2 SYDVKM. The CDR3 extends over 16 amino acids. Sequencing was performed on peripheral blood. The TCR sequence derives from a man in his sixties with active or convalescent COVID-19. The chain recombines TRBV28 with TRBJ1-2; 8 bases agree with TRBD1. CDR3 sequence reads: CASSPYGTGLFNGYTF. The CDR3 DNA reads TGTGCCAGCAGTCCATACGGGACAGGCCTCTTTAACGGCTACACCTTC.